This is a list of T cell receptor beta chains from one sample in a study of blood T cell repertoires in COVID-19. Assay used: immunoSEQ multiplex PCR; TCRdb lists only in-frame clones, some missing. The data contain about 61,000 clones, roughly 86% of them singletons. The sample comprised peripheral blood. Receptors were obtained from a man in his 60s with acute or convalescent COVID-19. Both conserved end residues are part of each CDR3. Each record gives: J gene, V gene, D gene, clone size, CDR3 protein, CDR3 DNA. A D gene is named only where the DNA matches it firmly. Size is stated for part of the rows, as once, few or many counts, or as a class when the clone is expanded.

>TRBJ1-2|TRBV13|NA|NA
CASSFLSDSPNYGYTF
TGTGCCAGCAGCTTTCTTTCGGACAGTCCTAACTATGGCTACACCTTC
>TRBJ1-2|TRBV6-5|NA|NA
CASSYAGIGFGYTF
TGTGCCAGCAGTTACGCAGGGATTGGATTTGGCTACACCTTC
>TRBJ1-1|TRBV6-5|NA|once
CASSYNPTAEAFF
TGTGCCAGCAGTTACAACCCGACAGCCGAAGCTTTCTTT
>TRBJ2-7|TRBV3-1/TRBV3-2|NA|NA
CASSQDPRTVPHEQYF
TGTGCCAGCAGCCAAGACCCCCGGACAGTTCCGCACGAGCAGTACTTC
>TRBJ1-2|TRBV10-2|NA|NA
CASSESGGAYGYTF
TGCGCCAGCAGTGAGTCCGGAGGGGCCTATGGCTACACCTTC
>TRBJ2-2|TRBV6-2/TRBV6-3|NA|NA
CASSYSDSLRTGELFF
TGTGCCAGCAGTTACTCGGACAGCCTTCGCACCGGGGAGCTGTTTTTT
>TRBJ1-6|TRBV2|NA|NA
CATTRDSSYNSPLHF
TGTGCCACGACTCGCGACAGCTCCTATAATTCACCCCTCCACTTT
>TRBJ1-1|TRBV24-1|NA|NA
CATSESHDAGLRNTEAFF
TGTGCCACCAGTGAGTCACACGATGCGGGACTCAGGAACACTGAAGCTTTCTTT
>TRBJ2-1|TRBV20-1|NA|NA
CSGGRGNEQFF
TGCAGTGGGGGCAGGGGTAATGAGCAGTTCTTC
>TRBJ1-1|TRBV27|NA|NA
CASSPPGGGAFF
TGTGCCAGCAGTCCGCCGGGGGGGGGAGCTTTCTTT
>TRBJ1-2|TRBV6-6|NA|NA
CASRRNGLRGAYGYTF
TGTGCCAGCAGACGAAACGGCTTGCGGGGGGCCTATGGCTACACCTTC
>TRBJ1-3|TRBV27|NA|NA
CASSPSRNRAGNTIYF
TGTGCCAGCAGTCCGTCCCGCAACAGGGCAGGAAACACCATATATTTT
>TRBJ1-4|TRBV25-1|TRBD1|once
CASSDQGALEKLFF
TGTGCCAGCAGTGACCAGGGGGCCCTTGAAAAACTGTTTTTT
>TRBJ2-2|TRBV5-1|NA|NA
CASRQDRPNTGELFF
TGCGCCAGCAGACAAGACAGGCCGAACACCGGGGAGCTGTTTTTT
>TRBJ2-1|TRBV7-2|TRBD2|NA
CASSLVAGGGYNEQFF
TGTGCCAGCAGCCTTGTAGCGGGGGGGGGCTACAATGAGCAGTTCTTC
>TRBJ2-3|TRBV5-6|TRBD1|NA
CASSLLKPTGGGTDTQYF
TGTGCCAGCAGCTTGTTGAAGCCGACAGGGGGCGGCACAGATACGCAGTATTTT
>TRBJ2-2|TRBV11-2|NA|NA
CASSSRVPFGELFF
TGTGCCAGCAGCTCCCGGGTCCCTTTCGGGGAGCTGTTTTTT
>TRBJ2-7|TRBV27|TRBD1|NA
CASSLSFRAYRDRGYEQYF
TGTGCCAGCAGTTTATCCTTTCGAGCCTATCGGGACAGGGGCTACGAGCAGTACTTC
>TRBJ2-1|TRBV30|NA|NA
CAWRRAAFTEQFF
TGTGCCTGGAGGAGGGCGGCTTTTACTGAGCAGTTCTTC
>TRBJ1-6|TRBV9|NA|NA
CASSGGAQGINSPLHF
TGTGCCAGCAGCGGTGGGGCACAGGGAATAAATTCACCCCTCCACTTT
>TRBJ1-1|TRBV14|TRBD1|few
CASSRGTATNTEAFF
TGTGCCAGCAGCCGGGGGACAGCTACCAACACTGAAGCTTTCTTT
>TRBJ2-1|TRBV29-1|NA|NA
CSTLGGVYNEQFF
TGCAGCACCCTTGGAGGGGTTTACAATGAGCAGTTCTTC
>TRBJ2-2|TRBV18|NA|NA
CASSPQSPGELFF
TGTGCCAGCTCACCACAAAGCCCCGGGGAGCTGTTTTTT
>TRBJ1-6|TRBV10-1|TRBD1|NA
CASSEDRDSPLHF
TGCGCCAGCAGCGAGGACAGGGACTCACCCCTCCACTTT
>TRBJ1-1|TRBV7-9|TRBD1|NA
CASSSPRTGDEAFF
TGTGCCAGCAGCTCCCCAAGGACAGGGGATGAAGCTTTCTTT
>TRBJ1-5|TRBV6-5|TRBD1|few
CASSLQGDGQPQHF
TGTGCCAGCAGTTTACAGGGGGATGGTCAGCCCCAGCATTTT
>TRBJ2-5|TRBV24-1|NA|NA
CATSPKLETQYF
TGTGCCACCAGCCCCAAGCTAGAGACCCAGTACTTC
>TRBJ1-2|TRBV15|TRBD1|NA
CATSSERTGHGYTF
TGTGCCACCAGCAGCGAACGGACAGGGCATGGCTACACCTTC
>TRBJ1-6|TRBV7-2|NA|NA
CASSLTEGVPLHF
TGTGCCAGCAGCTTAACAGAGGGGGTCCCCCTCCACTTT
>TRBJ2-3|TRBV3-1/TRBV3-2|TRBD2|NA
CASSHGLGTDTQYF
TGTGCCAGCAGCCACGGACTAGGAACAGATACGCAGTATTTT
>TRBJ1-2|TRBV6-4|NA|NA
CASSAGPTRGYTF
TGTGCCAGCAGCGCGGGGCCGACCAGGGGCTACACCTTC
>TRBJ1-6|TRBV30|NA|NA
CAWRGRNLINSPLHF
TGTGCCTGGAGGGGGAGGAACCTCATCAATTCACCCCTCCACTTT
>TRBJ2-2|TRBV25-1|TRBD1|NA
CASSPGQGYTGELFF
TGTGCCAGCAGTCCGGGACAGGGGTACACCGGGGAGCTGTTTTTT
>TRBJ1-4|TRBV5-8|NA|NA
CASSRRTSAFEKLFF
TGTGCCAGCAGCAGAAGGACAAGTGCCTTTGAAAAACTGTTTTTT
>TRBJ2-2|TRBV24-1|TRBD1|NA
CATSESGGGNTGELFF
TGTGCCACCAGTGAATCAGGGGGCGGGAACACCGGGGAGCTGTTTTTT
>TRBJ1-2|TRBV7-2|TRBD1|NA
CASSLDGDRGGYGYTF
TGTGCCAGCAGCTTAGACGGGGACAGGGGGGGCTATGGCTACACCTTC
>TRBJ2-1|TRBV6-5|NA|once
CASKSTDNEQFF
TGTGCCAGCAAGAGTACGGACAATGAGCAGTTCTTC
>TRBJ1-1|TRBV10-2|NA|NA
CASSEGLSIRNTEAFF
TGCGCCAGCAGTGAGGGCCTCAGTATTCGGAACACTGAAGCTTTCTTT
>TRBJ1-2|TRBV10-3|NA|NA
CAISDGSGTYGYTF
TGTGCCATCAGTGATGGATCGGGGACATATGGCTACACCTTC
>TRBJ2-1|TRBV11-3|NA|NA
CASSFGVGDEQFF
TGTGCCAGCAGCTTCGGGGTTGGTGATGAGCAGTTCTTC
>TRBJ1-4|TRBV18|NA|NA
CASSPTEKGGGEKLFF
TGTGCCAGCTCACCTACGGAGAAGGGAGGAGGTGAAAAACTGTTTTTT
>TRBJ2-2|TRBV7-6|NA|NA
CASSLGTIANTGELFF
TGTGCCAGCAGCTTAGGAACTATCGCGAACACCGGGGAGCTGTTTTTT
>TRBJ1-1|TRBV27|NA|NA
CASSSSLNTEAFF
TGTGCCAGCAGTTCTAGCTTGAACACTGAAGCTTTCTTT
>TRBJ2-4|TRBV29-1|NA|NA
CSVKQGRGIQYF
TGCAGCGTGAAACAGGGTCGGGGCATTCAGTACTTC
>TRBJ1-2|TRBV4-1|NA|NA
CASSQPLNRDGYTF
TGCGCCAGCAGCCAACCCCTAAACCGGGATGGCTACACCTTC
>TRBJ1-5|TRBV27|NA|NA
CASSLEPYQPQHF
TGTGCCAGCAGTTTAGAGCCATATCAGCCCCAGCATTTT
>TRBJ1-1|TRBV27|NA|NA
CASSHHEQNTEAFF
TGTGCCAGCAGTCACCATGAACAGAACACTGAAGCTTTCTTT
>TRBJ2-3|TRBV15|TRBD1|NA
CATSSPGQGTDTQYF
TGTGCCACCAGCAGTCCGGGACAGGGCACAGATACGCAGTATTTT
>TRBJ1-2|TRBV9|TRBD1|NA
CASSETGGAGGYTF
TGTGCCAGCAGCGAGACAGGGGGCGCCGGTGGCTACACCTTC
>TRBJ1-1|TRBV10-2|NA|few
CASSRAQFNTEAFF
TGCGCCAGCAGTCGAGCACAGTTTAACACTGAAGCTTTCTTT
>TRBJ1-2|TRBV7-2|TRBD1|NA
CASSSPGQVLYGYTF
TGTGCCAGCAGCTCTCCGGGACAGGTACTATATGGCTACACCTTC
>TRBJ1-2|TRBV13|TRBD1|NA
CASSLRGQGYGYTF
TGTGCCAGCAGCTTAAGGGGACAGGGCTATGGCTACACCTTC
>TRBJ1-5|TRBV12-3/TRBV12-4|NA|NA
CASSFSTGQPQHF
TGTGCCAGCAGTTTTTCGACGGGACAGCCCCAGCATTTT
>TRBJ1-5|TRBV5-8|NA|once
CASSLLIGGGQPQHF
TGTGCCAGCAGCTTGTTGATTGGGGGCGGGCAGCCCCAGCATTTT
>TRBJ2-5|TRBV28|NA|NA
CASSLRRDQETQYF
TGTGCCAGCAGTTTGAGGAGGGACCAAGAGACCCAGTACTTC
>TRBJ2-1|TRBV21-1|NA|NA
CASSKVRTGGSEQFF
TGTGCCAGCAGCAAAGTCCGGACAGGGGGCAGTGAGCAGTTCTTC
>TRBJ1-1|TRBV6-2/TRBV6-3|NA|NA
CASSPGANTEAFF
TGTGCCAGCAGCCCGGGAGCGAACACTGAAGCTTTCTTT